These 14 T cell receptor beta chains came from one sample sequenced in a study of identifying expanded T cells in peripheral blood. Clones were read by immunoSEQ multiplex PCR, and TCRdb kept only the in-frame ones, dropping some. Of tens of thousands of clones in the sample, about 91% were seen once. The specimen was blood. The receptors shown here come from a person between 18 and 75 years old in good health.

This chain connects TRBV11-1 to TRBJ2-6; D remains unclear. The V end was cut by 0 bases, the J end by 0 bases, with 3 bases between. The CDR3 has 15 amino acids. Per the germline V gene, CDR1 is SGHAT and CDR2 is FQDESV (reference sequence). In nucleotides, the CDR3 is TGTGCCAGCAGCTTAGCGATCTCTGGGGCCAACGTCCTGACTTTC. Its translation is CASSLAISGANVLTF.

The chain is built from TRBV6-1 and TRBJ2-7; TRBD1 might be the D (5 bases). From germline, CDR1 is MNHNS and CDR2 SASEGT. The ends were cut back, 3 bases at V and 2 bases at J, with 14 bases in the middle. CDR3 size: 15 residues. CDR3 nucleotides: TGTGCCAGCAGTGAGTTTCAGGGTGAGGCCTACGAGCAGTACTTC. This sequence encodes CASSEFQGEAYEQYF.

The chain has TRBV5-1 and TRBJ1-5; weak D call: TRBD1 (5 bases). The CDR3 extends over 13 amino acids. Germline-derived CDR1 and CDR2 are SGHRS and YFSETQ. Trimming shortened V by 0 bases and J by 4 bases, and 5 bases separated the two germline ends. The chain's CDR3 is CASSLDRNQPQHF. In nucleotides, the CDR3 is TGCGCCAGCAGCTTGGACAGGAATCAGCCCCAGCATTTT.

In nucleotides, the CDR3 is TGTGCCAGTAGTATAATTAGCGGGAGGGGGAATGAGCAGTTCTTC. This gives the protein CASSIISGRGNEQFF. V gene TRBV19 combines with J gene TRBJ2-1; 11 bases are shared with TRBD2. Germline V gene lookup returns CDR1 LNHDA and CDR2 SQIVND (reference sequence). Trimming cost V 2 bases and J 7 bases; bases outside gene matches: 4. There are 15 residues in the CDR3.

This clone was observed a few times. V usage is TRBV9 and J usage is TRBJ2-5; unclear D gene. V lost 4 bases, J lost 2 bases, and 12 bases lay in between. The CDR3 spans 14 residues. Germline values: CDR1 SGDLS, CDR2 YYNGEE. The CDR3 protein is CASSPEITQETQYF. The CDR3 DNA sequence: TGTGCCAGCAGCCCCGAGATAACACAAGAGACCCAGTACTTC.

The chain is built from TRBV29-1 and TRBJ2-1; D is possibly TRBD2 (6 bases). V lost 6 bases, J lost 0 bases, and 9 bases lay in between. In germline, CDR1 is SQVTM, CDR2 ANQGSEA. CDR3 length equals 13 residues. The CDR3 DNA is TGCAGCGTCGCGGGATTCTCCTACAATGAGCAGTTCTTC. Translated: CSVAGFSYNEQFF.

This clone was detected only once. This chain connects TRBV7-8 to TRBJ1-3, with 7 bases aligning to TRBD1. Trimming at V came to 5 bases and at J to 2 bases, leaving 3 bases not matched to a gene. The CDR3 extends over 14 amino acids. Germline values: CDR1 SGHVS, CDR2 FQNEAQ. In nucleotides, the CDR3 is TGTGCCAGCAGCCTTGACAGGGCTGGAAACACCATATATTTT. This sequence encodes CASSLDRAGNTIYF.

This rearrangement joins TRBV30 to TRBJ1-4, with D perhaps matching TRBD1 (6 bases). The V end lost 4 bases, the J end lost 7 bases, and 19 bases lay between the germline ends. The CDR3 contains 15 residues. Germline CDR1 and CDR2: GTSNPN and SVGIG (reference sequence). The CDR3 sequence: CAWTQGEGSAEKLFF. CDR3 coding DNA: TGTGCCTGGACACAGGGAGAGGGATCGGCTGAAAAACTGTTTTTT.

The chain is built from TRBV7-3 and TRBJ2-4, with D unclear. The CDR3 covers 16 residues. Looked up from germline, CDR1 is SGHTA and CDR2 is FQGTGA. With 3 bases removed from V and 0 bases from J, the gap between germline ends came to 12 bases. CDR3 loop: CASSFFGILAKNIQYF. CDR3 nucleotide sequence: TGTGCCAGCAGCTTCTTTGGGATTCTAGCCAAAAACATTCAGTACTTC.

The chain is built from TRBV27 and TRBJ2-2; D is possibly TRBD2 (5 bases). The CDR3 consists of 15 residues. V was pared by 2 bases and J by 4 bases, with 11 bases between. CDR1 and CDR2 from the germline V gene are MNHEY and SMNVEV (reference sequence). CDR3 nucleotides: TGTGCCAGCAGTTTAAGCGGAGCCGCCACCGGGGAGCTGTTTTTT. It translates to CASSLSGAATGELFF.

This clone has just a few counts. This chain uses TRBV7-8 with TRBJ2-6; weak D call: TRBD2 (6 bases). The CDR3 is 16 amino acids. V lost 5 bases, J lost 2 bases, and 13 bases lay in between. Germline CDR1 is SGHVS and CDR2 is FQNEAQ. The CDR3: CASSPMGGTGANVLTF. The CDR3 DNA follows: TGTGCCAGCAGCCCCATGGGGGGTACTGGGGCCAACGTCCTGACTTTC.

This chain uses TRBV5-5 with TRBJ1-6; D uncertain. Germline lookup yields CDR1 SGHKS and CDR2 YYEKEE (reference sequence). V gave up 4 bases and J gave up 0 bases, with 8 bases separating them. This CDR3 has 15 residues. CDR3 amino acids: CASSVVSSYNSPLHF. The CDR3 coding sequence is TGTGCCAGCAGCGTCGTTAGCTCCTATAATTCACCCCTCCACTTT.

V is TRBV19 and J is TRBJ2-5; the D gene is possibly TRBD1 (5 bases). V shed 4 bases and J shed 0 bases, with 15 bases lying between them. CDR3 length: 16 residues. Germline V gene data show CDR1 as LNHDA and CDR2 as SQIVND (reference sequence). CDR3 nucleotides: TGTGCCAGTAGTACGAGATCGACAGAATACCAAGAGACCCAGTACTTC. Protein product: CASSTRSTEYQETQYF.

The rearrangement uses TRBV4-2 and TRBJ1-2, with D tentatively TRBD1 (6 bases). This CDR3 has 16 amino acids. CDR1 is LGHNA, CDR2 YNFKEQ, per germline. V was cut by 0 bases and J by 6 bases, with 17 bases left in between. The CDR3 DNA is TGTGCCAGCAGCCAAGATGGGGTGCAACAGGGAAATGGCTACACCTTC. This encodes CASSQDGVQQGNGYTF.